This TCR beta chain was captured by sequencing in a study of CXCR3-negative and CXCR3-positive naive CD8 T cells. UMI-tagged TRB cDNA libraries were built via 5' RACE. Reanalyzing the 5' RACE reads, TCRdb keeps one entry per CDR3 protein, without DNA. The sample table sets out about 42,000 distinct CDR3 sequences. The CDR3 is 14 amino acids. Germline values: CDR1 PRHDT, CDR2 FYEKMQ (reference sequence). Sequencing was done on a sample of naive CXCR3- CD8+ T cells from blood. Noted subset: CD45RO-CCR7+CD27+CD95- naive CD8+ T cells lacking CXCR3 (TNR3-). The genes are TRBV13 and TRBJ2-1; TCRdb's assignment of TRBD1 cannot be checked, as there is no DNA. The receptor comes from a human donor in good health. Some clones in this sample may be carry-over from other donors' samples. CDR3 protein: CASSWGQNKGEQFF.